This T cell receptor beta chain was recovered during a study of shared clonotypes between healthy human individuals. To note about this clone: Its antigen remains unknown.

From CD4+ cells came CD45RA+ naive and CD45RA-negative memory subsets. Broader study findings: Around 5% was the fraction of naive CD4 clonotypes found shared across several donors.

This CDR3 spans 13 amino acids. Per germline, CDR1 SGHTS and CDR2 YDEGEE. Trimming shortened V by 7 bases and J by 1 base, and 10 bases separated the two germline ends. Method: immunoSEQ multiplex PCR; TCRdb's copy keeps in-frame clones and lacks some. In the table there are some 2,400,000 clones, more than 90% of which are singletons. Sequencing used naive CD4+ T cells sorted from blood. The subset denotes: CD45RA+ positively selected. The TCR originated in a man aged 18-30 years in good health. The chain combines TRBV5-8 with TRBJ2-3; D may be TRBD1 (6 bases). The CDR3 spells CASHRVRTDTQYF. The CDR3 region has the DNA TGTGCCAGCCACAGGGTCCGCACAGATACGCAGTATTTT.